This TCR beta chain appears in the sequencing data of a study of blood T cell repertoires in COVID-19 (dated by TCRdb to between 2020 and 2021). The study in broad terms: The collaborator samples originated in the United States, Italy and Spain and spanned the acute and convalescent phases of COVID-19. The prospective study material was composed of cDNA or gDNA derived from T cells, B-cell-depleted T cells, or PBMCs. Deeply sampled blood TCRbeta repertoires from subjects exposed to, actively infected with, or recovered from COVID-19 were included in the dataset. Where available, HLA class I and class II types were obtained from metadata supplied by the sample provider rather than from assay-based typing. Samples came from the ongoing ImmuneRACE study (first 160 participants) plus 1,254 subjects from 6 global collaborators. The repertoires were made available in a free public database intended to serve as a resource for research on the immune response to SARS-CoV-2. Sample metadata almost always included a de-identified subject ID, COVID-19 status, age in years and sex. Overall study results and their limits: The amount of clinical and demographic metadata varied by source and participant and was provided uncurated.

One collaborating source in Seattle enrolled patients during active infection and followed them longitudinally through the course of disease. Collaborating institutions collected whole blood in K2EDTA tubes following their own protocols. For TCRbeta analysis, collaborators shipped samples in one of three forms: frozen whole blood, isolated PBMCs, or DNA extracted from either of those sample types. The immunoSEQ Assay, a bias-controlled multiplex PCR, was used to amplify TCRbeta CDR3 regions from genomic DNA. For the original study's pipeline: The number of nucleated cells in each sample was estimated from the amplification of reference gene primers within the assay. Sequence reads were collapsed and filtered to measure the absolute abundance of every unique TCRbeta CDR3 rearrangement. For each sample, productive Simpson clonality was calculated as the square root of Simpson's diversity index across productive rearrangements. The immuneACCESS repertoire file appears here via TCRdb, limited to in-frame rearrangements. These files lack a portion of the clones; in checked studies, under half of the deficit traces to unresolved V genes, and the cause of the others is not known. Clonal size and the V and J genes are those of that table, whereas D and trimming came from the DNA. The sample records approximately 330,000 clones, roughly 90% of which are singletons. The top ten constitute 9.9% of the sample.

V lost 3 bases and J lost 2 bases; the stretch between them is 5 bases long. There are 13 amino acids in the CDR3, from cysteine to phenylalanine inclusive. The read is trimmed to its CDR3 DNA, 39 bases read in frame from base 1. As encoded in the germline V gene, CDR1 is KGHSH while CDR2 is LQKENI. In the case of this clone: Its antigen is unknown. The input lacks base qualities; no much larger clone sits a single base away. Distinct nucleotide sequences in the sample also encode this CDR3.

The sequence derives from a man younger than 40 with COVID-19, enrolled during active disease. This chain joins TRBV18 to TRBJ1-5, with the D gene not confidently named. The sequencing input was peripheral blood. CDR3 reads: CASSPQGNQPQHF. The bases are TGTGCCAGCTCACCGCAGGGCAATCAGCCCCAGCATTTT.